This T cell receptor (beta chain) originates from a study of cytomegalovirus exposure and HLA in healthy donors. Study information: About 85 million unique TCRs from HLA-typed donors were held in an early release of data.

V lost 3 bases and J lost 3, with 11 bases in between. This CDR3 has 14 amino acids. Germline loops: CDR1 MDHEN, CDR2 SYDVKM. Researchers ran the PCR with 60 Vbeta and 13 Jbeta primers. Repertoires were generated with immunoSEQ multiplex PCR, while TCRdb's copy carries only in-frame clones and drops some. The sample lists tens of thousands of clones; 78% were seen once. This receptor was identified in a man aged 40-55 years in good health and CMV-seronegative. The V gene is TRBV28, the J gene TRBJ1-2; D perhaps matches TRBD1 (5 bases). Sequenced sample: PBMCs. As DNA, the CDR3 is TGTGCCAGCAGTTTGGGGCAGGCTTACTATGGCTACACCTTC. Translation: CASSLGQAYYGYTF.